This T cell receptor (beta chain) was documented in a study of cytomegalovirus exposure and HLA in healthy donors. The CDR3 covers 14 residues. The V gene lost 4 bases and the J gene lost 1 base, with 11 bases spanning the gap. Germline values: CDR1 SGHRS, CDR2 YFSETQ. The primer mix had 60 Vbeta and 13 Jbeta primers. Clones were sequenced by immunoSEQ multiplex PCR, and TCRdb holds only the in-frame ones, with some missing. The sample shows about 140,000 clones, around 57% of them seen only once. The sample taken for sequencing was PBMCs. The clonotype originates from a male donor in good health and CMV-seronegative. The V gene is TRBV5-1, the J gene TRBJ1-1; maybe TRBD1 (6 bases). CDR3 sequence reads: CASSIRGANTEAFF. CDR3 bases: TGCGCCAGCAGCATCCGGGGGGCGAACACTGAAGCTTTCTTT.